These 25 T cell receptor beta chains came from one sample sequenced in a study of regulatory T cells in long-lasting Graves disease. Noted time point: newly diagnosed GD, antithyroid drugs for less than 3 months. From PBMCs, RNA was extracted and then used to make the TCR library. Construction of the TCR beta libraries employed iRepertoire HTBI primers in conjunction with Arm-PCR of CDR3 regions. One entry per CDR3 protein results from TCRdb running MiXCR on the multiplex PCR reads. Altogether 560,000 or so distinct CDR3 sequences are present, 15% to 20% being singletons, with the ten largest covering more than 10%. These data also featured in a second study, about T cells in Graves' hyperthyroidism and ophthalmopathy.

The sequences come from peripheral blood mononuclear cells (PBMCs), collected at new diagnosis, from a patient treated with antithyroid drugs. Receptors originate from a man between 18 and 29 years old with Graves disease.

This clonotype appeared many times. The V gene is TRBV7-9, the J gene TRBJ2-7, with TRBD2 as a possible D gene (6 bases). Germline CDR1 SEHNR, CDR2 FQNEAQ (reference sequence). Deletions cut 5 bases from V and 4 bases from J, with 18 bases between. This CDR3 has 15 residues. CDR3 sequence: CASSPPLRDVYEQYF. In DNA form, the CDR3 reads TGTGCCAGCAGCCCCCCGTTGCGGGACGTTTACGAGCAGTACTTC.

The rearrangement joins TRBV29-1 to TRBJ2-7; D unresolved. V lost 4 bases, J lost 2 bases, and 9 bases lay in between. Germline V gene data show CDR1 as SQVTM and CDR2 as ANQGSEA. This CDR3 spans 12 amino acids. In DNA form, the CDR3 reads TGCAGCGTTGTCCCCTCAGCCTACGAGCAGTACTTC. Its protein is CSVVPSAYEQYF.

This clonotype was seen at least ten times. The chain recombines TRBV7-2 with TRBJ2-7, with D perhaps TRBD1 (6 bases). CDR1 and CDR2 from the germline V gene are SGHTA and FQGNSA. The V end was cut by 5 bases, the J end by 0 bases, with 14 bases between. This CDR3 is built from 15 residues. The CDR3: CASSPWTDSSYEQYF. The DNA for the CDR3 is TGTGCCAGCAGCCCTTGGACAGATAGCTCCTACGAGCAGTACTTC.

The table lists this clonotype with a few counts. For the CDR3, the DNA is TGTGCCAGCAGCCACAGGGAGGGGCGGCGGAGAGGCTACACCTTC. This sequence encodes CASSHREGRRRGYTF. The chain combines TRBV3-1 with TRBJ1-2; TRBD1 might be the D (5 bases). Trimming pared 3 bases from V and 8 bases from J, leaving 19 bases between. The CDR3 runs to 15 residues. The germline CDR1 and CDR2 sequences are LGHDT and YNNKEL (reference sequence).

Many counts were recorded for this clonotype. J is TRBJ1-1 and V is TRBV2, with D tentatively TRBD1 (5 bases). Trimming stripped 2 bases from V and 5 bases from J, with 15 bases between. This CDR3 is 15 amino acids long. Germline loops: CDR1 SNHLY, CDR2 FYNNEI. CDR3 sequence (DNA): TGTGCCAGCAGTGAATTAGCGGGGGGAAGGACTGAAGCTTTCTTT. Its protein is CASSELAGGRTEAFF.

This clonotype has more than one count but fewer than ten. The rearrangement joins TRBV24-1 to TRBJ2-1, with D possibly TRBD2 on 5 matching bases. This CDR3 contains 18 residues. Germline V gene data show CDR1 as KGHDR and CDR2 as SFDVKD. Deletions cut 0 bases from V and 0 bases from J, with 14 bases between. The CDR3 reads CATSDLRGEGCSYNEQFF. CDR3 bases: TGTGCCACCAGTGATTTGCGTGGAGAGGGCTGCTCCTACAATGAGCAGTTCTTC.

This chain connects TRBV20-1 to TRBJ2-7, with a tentative D call TRBD2 (6 bases). CDR3 length equals 17 residues. Germline V gene lookup returns CDR1 DFQATT and CDR2 SNEGSKA (reference sequence). V shed 3 bases and J shed 3 bases, with 24 bases lying between them. The CDR3 reads CSASQIPPQGGDYEQYF. The CDR3 DNA reads as TGCAGTGCTAGCCAAATTCCCCCCCAGGGAGGCGACTACGAGCAGTACTTC.

Only a few counts were recorded for this clonotype. J is TRBJ2-1 and V is TRBV20-1; 12 bases align to TRBD2. This CDR3 spans 18 amino acids. The germline V gene has CDR1 DFQATT and CDR2 SNEGSKA (reference sequence). V lost 4 bases, J lost 8 bases, and 18 bases stayed unmatched. The CDR3 nucleotides read TGCAGTGCTAATACACTTTTAGGACTAGCGGGGAGGGGTGATGAGCAGTTCTTC. Its translation is CSANTLLGLAGRGDEQFF.

The sample holds many counts of this clonotype. The chain recombines TRBV11-2 with TRBJ1-1; maybe TRBD1 (6 bases). The V end lost 4 bases, the J end lost 3 bases, and 12 bases lay between the germline ends. Germline V lookup: CDR1 SGHAT, CDR2 FQNNGV. CDR3 length: 14 residues. The chain's CDR3 is CASSSGGSYTEAFF. The DNA for the CDR3 is TGTGCCAGCAGCTCCGGGGGCTCGTACACTGAAGCTTTCTTT.

The gene calls are TRBV19 and TRBJ2-1; 14 nucleotides match TRBD2. Germline V gene sequence: CDR1 LNHDA, CDR2 SQIVND (reference sequence). The junction had 9 bases not matched to a gene; V was cut back by 5 bases and J by 0 bases. This CDR3 is built from 19 residues. The CDR3 DNA reads as TGTGCCAGTAGTCGCGGACTAGCGGGAGGCCAGAGCTCCTACAATGAGCAGTTCTTC. It codes for CASSRGLAGGQSSYNEQFF. The variable domain in full, completed from reference TRBV19 and TRBJ2-1, reads DGGITQSPKYLFRKEGQNVTLSCEQNLNHDAMYWYRQDPGQGLRLIYYSQIVNDFQKGDIAEGYSVSREKKESFPLTVTSAQKNPTAFYLCASSRGLAGGQSSYNEQFFGPGTRLTVL.

This clonotype was found a few times. This rearrangement joins TRBV5-1 to TRBJ2-7; 9 bases are shared with TRBD1. V shed 0 bases and J 12 bases; nucleotides not matched to a gene: 13. Germline CDR1 SGHRS, CDR2 YFSETQ. The CDR3 extends over 15 amino acids. Here the CDR3 DNA reads TGCGCCAGCAGCTTGGACGGGACAGGGTCGCTTTTGTGGTACTTC. Encoded protein: CASSLDGTGSLLWYF.

Concerning this clonotype itself: A much larger clone differs by one base, so this may be a read error. The chain employs TRBV2 and TRBJ2-7, with 8 bases fitting TRBD2. CDR3 length equals 15 residues. Germline CDR1 reads SNHLY; CDR2 reads FYNNEI. V was pared by 6 bases and J by 0 bases, with 7 bases of the junction left unmatched. The CDR3 sequence: CASRTETSASYEQYF. The CDR3 bases are TGTGCCAGCAGGACCGAGACTAGCGCCTCCTACGAGCAGTACTTC.

This clonotype was seen repeatedly, ten times or more. The CDR3 sequence: CASSLGGAPGGYTF. The CDR3 DNA sequence: TGTGCCAGCAGTTTGGGGGGCGCCCCCGGTGGCTACACCTTC. The V and J genes are TRBV27 and TRBJ1-2, with D maybe TRBD1 (6 bases). The CDR3 is 14 residues long. Trimming stripped 3 bases from V and 7 bases from J, with 15 bases between. Germline CDR1 reads MNHEY; CDR2 reads SMNVEV (reference sequence).

This clonotype was observed at least ten times. This chain links TRBV29-1 with TRBJ2-7; 8 bases are a match to TRBD2. J lost 7 bases, V lost 4 bases, and 3 bases had no gene match. The CDR3 is made up of 11 amino acids. In germline, CDR1 is SQVTM, CDR2 ANQGSEA. This chain's CDR3 is CSVAAGDEQYF. The DNA for the CDR3 is TGCAGCGTTGCAGCGGGAGATGAGCAGTACTTC.

The rearrangement joins TRBV20-1 to TRBJ2-1; no clear D. The germline CDR1 and CDR2 sequences are DFQATT and SNEGSKA (reference sequence). Deletions cut 3 bases from V and 4 bases from J, with 10 bases between. The CDR3 runs 13 residues. CDR3 sequence: CSARKPNYNEQFF. The CDR3 DNA reads TGCAGTGCTAGGAAACCTAATTACAATGAGCAGTTCTTC.

About this clonotype itself: A much larger clone lies one base from this, so it may be a read error. The chain joins TRBV6-1 to TRBJ2-5, with D maybe TRBD2 (8 bases). The CDR3 is 14 amino acids. Germline lookup yields CDR1 MNHNS and CDR2 SASEGT. CDR3 DNA sequence: TGTGCCAGCAGTGCGGGAGGGGGCCGGGAGACCCAGTGCTTC. Encoded protein: CASSAGGGRETQCF.

The chain has TRBV27 and TRBJ1-5; 7 bases match TRBD1. V was pared by 6 bases and J by 6 bases, with 8 bases of the junction left unmatched. CDR1 is MNHEY, CDR2 SMNVEV, per germline (reference sequence). This CDR3 contains 14 residues. CDR3 bases: TGTGCCAGCAGACAGGGGACCACTAGTCAGCCCCAGCATTTT. Encoded protein: CASRQGTTSQPQHF.

CDR3 amino acids: CASSFSGGANTEAFF. As DNA, the CDR3 is TGTGCCAGCAGTTTCTCAGGGGGCGCGAACACTGAAGCTTTCTTT. J is TRBJ1-1 and V is TRBV27, with 8 bases identical to TRBD1. V shed 3 bases and J 1 base; nucleotides not matched to a gene: 4. From germline, CDR1 is MNHEY and CDR2 SMNVEV (reference sequence). The CDR3 loop spans 15 amino acids.

As for this clonotype: A much bigger clone sits one base away, suggesting this may be a read error. The gene calls are TRBV12-3 or TRBV12-4 and TRBJ2-7; D uncertain. The CDR3 runs 14 residues. CDR3 nucleotides: TGTGCCAGCAGTTCCCACGGTTATTCCTGCGAGCAGTACTTC. It is translated as CASSSHGYSCEQYF.

This clonotype was observed at least ten times. The chain carries TRBV6-5 and TRBJ2-7; 10 nucleotides agree with TRBD2. The V gene's germline CDR1 is MNHEY and CDR2 SVGAGI. This CDR3 comprises 16 residues. Unmatched junction bases numbered 8, after V lost 4 bases and J lost 2 bases. DNA for the CDR3: TGTGCCAGCAGTTCCGGACTAGCGGTTCTACCCTACGAGCAGTACTTC. Its translation is CASSSGLAVLPYEQYF.

A single count supports this clonotype. The chain carries TRBV18 and TRBJ1-3; TRBD1 matches 9 bases. V shed 4 bases, J shed 2 bases, and the junction held 9 bases outside the gene matches. This CDR3 has 17 amino acids. The germline CDR1 and CDR2 sequences are KGHSH and LQKENI. The DNA for the CDR3 is TGTGCCAGCTCACTAACCACACAGGGGGCGCCTGGAAACACCATATATTTT. It translates to CASSLTTQGAPGNTIYF.

The genes are TRBV27 and TRBJ1-2; possible D gene TRBD1, 5 bases. V was pared by 7 bases and J by 1 base, with 22 bases between. This CDR3 has 17 residues. CDR1 MNHEY and CDR2 SMNVEV come from the germline V gene (reference sequence). CDR3 nucleotide sequence: TGTGCCAGCACTCCTAGCGGAGGGCGCGGACATAACTATGGCTACACCTTC. This sequence encodes CASTPSGGRGHNYGYTF.

This clonotype was detected only a few times. V gene TRBV27 combines with J gene TRBJ2-3; no definite D call. Trimming removed 10 bases at V and 4 bases at J, with 15 bases between. The CDR3 covers 13 residues. CDR1 is MNHEY and CDR2 is SMNVEV in the germline V gene (reference sequence). The CDR3, as DNA: TGTGCCAACACCCCGCACCAAGCAGATACGCAGTATTTT. Amino acids: CANTPHQADTQYF.

This clonotype has only a few counts. V usage is TRBV27 and J usage is TRBJ2-5; the match to TRBD2 covers 11 bases. Germline V gives CDR1 MNHEY, CDR2 SMNVEV (reference sequence). The CDR3 runs to 16 residues. V trimming: 6 bases; J trimming: 2 bases; junction bases outside the gene matches: 8. CDR3 sequence (DNA): TGTGCCAGCAGCTTAGCGGGAGGGATGATTCAAGAGACCCAGTACTTC. Translated, it gives CASSLAGGMIQETQYF.

This clonotype was recorded a few times. Compared with germline, one end of the junction differs, possibly owing to a read error. The chain has TRBV7-9 and TRBJ1-2; D gene ambiguous. The CDR3 has 14 residues. CDR1 is SEHNR, CDR2 FQNEAQ, per germline (reference sequence). CDR3 DNA sequence: TGTACCAGCAGCCGACGGGTCGCGGGCTATGGCTACACCTTC. It codes for CTSSRRVAGYGYTF.